The present T cell receptor (beta chain) was sequenced within a study of neurological immune-mediated disorders. 2 million PBMCs stored at -80 C were the source of the unsorted libraries. Study results and caveats: As far as clinical or MRI features were concerned, none was associated with the multiple sclerosis repertoire cluster.

Germline values: CDR1 DFQATT, CDR2 SNEGSKA (reference sequence). The CDR3 runs to 14 residues. Trimming took off 6 bases at V and 1 base at J, with 13 bases between the two ends. The output of every sequencing run, over 180 million TCR-beta sequences, came from 15-18 subjects. TCRdb re-called the 5' RACE reads through MiXCR, storing one row per CDR3 protein. The table lists 55,000 to 70,000 distinct CDR3 sequences, 3% to 5% of them singletons, with 1% to 1.5% in the top ten. The sample holds many counts of this clonotype. Its antigen is unidentified. The chain uses TRBV20-1 and TRBJ2-1, with D perhaps TRBD2 (5 bases). This TCR derives from a man aged 30 to 39 with multiple sclerosis. The sequenced sample consisted of PBMCs. CDR3 sequence: CSALGWESYNEQFF. For the CDR3, the DNA is TGCAGTGCGTTGGGGTGGGAGTCCTACAATGAGCAGTTCTTC.